The source of this TCR beta chain is a study of T cell responses to AZD1222 COVID-19 vaccine. Here immunoSEQ multiplex PCR was the method, and the copy in TCRdb shows in-frame clones only, minus some. The sample includes roughly 90,000 clones, about nine tenths of them seen just once. The CDR3 extends over 10 amino acids. Study conclusions and caveats: At baseline, seropositivity was found in only five or six AZD1222 recipients. Reports indicate that nearly half of spike-specific TCRs are directed at unmutated variant regions.

Recipients boosted at about 4 weeks or about 12 weeks are pooled. In regard to this clone: Its antigen is undetermined. One end of the junction does not line up with germline, which may come from a read error.

The specimen was peripheral blood, collected 28 days after the second AZD1222 dose. V and J are TRBV12-3 or TRBV12-4 and TRBJ1-2; D call uncertain. This receptor was obtained from an adult who received the AZD1222 COVID-19 vaccine. CDR3 amino acids: CASSLGQSVF. The CDR3, as DNA: TGTGCCAGCAGTTTAGGGCAGTCAGTCTTC.